A selection of T cell receptor beta chains follows, all from one sample in a study of regulatory T cells in long-lasting Graves disease. TCRdb analysed the multiplex PCR reads with MiXCR anew, one entry per CDR3 protein. The sample includes roughly 500,000 distinct CDR3 sequences, approximately 12% of them seen just once. This same sample was also taken into another study, of T cells in Graves' hyperthyroidism and ophthalmopathy.

Sample: peripheral blood mononuclear cells (PBMCs), taken at new diagnosis, from a patient treated with antithyroid drugs. All receptors derive from a man between 25 and 39 years old with Graves disease. Each CDR3 is given with its conserved first and last residue. The D gene is left open where the match is weak. Only some rows state a clone size, as once, few, many or a class for expanded clones.

V	J	D	size	DNA	CDR3
TRBV4-2	TRBJ2-1	TRBD2	few	TGTGCCAGCAGCCAAGCTTGGGGAACTAGCGCGAGGGGTGAGCAGTTCTTC	CASSQAWGTSARGEQFF
TRBV12-3/TRBV12-4	TRBJ1-2	NA	many	TGTGCCAGCAGTTTTCACGAAGATTTAGGGTATGGCTACACCTTC	CASSFHEDLGYGYTF
TRBV5-1	TRBJ2-3	NA	few	TGCGCCAGCAGCTTGGGTCAGGTTCTTACAGATACGCAGTATTTT	CASSLGQVLTDTQYF
TRBV29-1	TRBJ1-3	NA	NA	TGCAGCGTTGAATCCCCCGGAAACACCATATATTTT	CSVESPGNTIYF
TRBV28	TRBJ2-7	NA	many	TGTGCCAGCACCCTAGCCCAAAATCTACAATACGAGCAGTACTTC	CASTLAQNLQYEQYF
TRBV6-1	TRBJ1-1	NA	NA	TGTGCCAGCTCCACCAGCGCTGAAGCTTTCTTT	CASSTSAEAFF
TRBV19	TRBJ2-1	TRBD1	few	TGTGCCAGTAGTATTCAGGACAGGGTCAATGAGCAGTTCTTC	CASSIQDRVNEQFF
TRBV20-1	TRBJ1-2	TRBD1	NA	TGCAGTGTGAGGGACAGTCTTAACTATGGCTACACCTTC	CSVRDSLNYGYTF
TRBV12-3/TRBV12-4	TRBJ2-7	NA	many	TGTGCCAGCAGTTTCAGCGTCATCAGACCTGACTACGAGCAGTACTTC	CASSFSVIRPDYEQYF
TRBV6-1	TRBJ2-1	NA	few	TGTGCCAGCAGGACGTCGGCGGAGCAGTTCTTC	CASRTSAEQFF
TRBV20-1	TRBJ2-5	NA	NA	TGCAGTGCTCATAGGGACCCAGAGACCCAGTACTTC	CSAHRDPETQYF
TRBV29-1	TRBJ2-7	TRBD1	NA	TGCAGCGTGGACCAATCCGGGACAGGGGGCGAGCAGTACTTC	CSVDQSGTGGEQYF
TRBV2	TRBJ2-5	TRBD1	NA	TGTGCCAGCAGTGAAGCACTGACAGGGGGCGAGACCCAGTACTTC	CASSEALTGGETQYF
TRBV19	TRBJ2-1	NA	NA	TGTGCCAGTAGCGGTGGAGGGATCTCCAGCTCCTACAATGAGCAGTTCTTC	CASSGGGISSSYNEQFF
TRBV27	TRBJ2-7	NA	many	TGTGCCAGCAGTTTAGGGTCGGGCAGGGCGGACGAGCAGTACTTC	CASSLGSGRADEQYF
TRBV20-1	TRBJ1-2	NA	many	TGCAGTGCTAGAGAGGTGGGGCTGGGCTATGGCTACACCTTC	CSAREVGLGYGYTF
TRBV27	TRBJ2-7	TRBD1	NA	TGTGCCAGCAGTTTCGGGACAGGGCTCCTCTACGAGCAGTACTTC	CASSFGTGLLYEQYF
TRBV9	TRBJ2-1	TRBD2	few	TGTGCCAGCAGCGGCGAGGGGGTGGGACTAGCGGAGGGCCTGGTTCGGTTCTTC	CASSGEGVGLAEGLVRFF
TRBV5-6	TRBJ2-1	TRBD1	NA	TGTGCCAGCAGCACCCGGGACAGGGATTACAATGAGCAGTTCTTC	CASSTRDRDYNEQFF
TRBV18	TRBJ2-5	TRBD1	once	TGTGCCAGCTCAGTACCCCTAAGCTGGGACAGGGGAGAGACCCAGTACTTC	CASSVPLSWDRGETQYF
TRBV3-1	TRBJ2-3	NA	many	TGTGCCAGCAGTGAGCTACCAGCGGAGGCCACAGATACGCAGTATTTT	CASSELPAEATDTQYF
TRBV6-1	TRBJ2-1	TRBD2	many	TGTGCCAGCAAGGGACTAGCGGGAAGTAAGAATGAGCAGTTCTTC	CASKGLAGSKNEQFF
TRBV30	TRBJ2-3	TRBD2	many	TGTGCCTGGGGCCGCGCCACCGGACTGGGCGGGAGGGCCACAGATACGCAGTATTTT	CAWGRATGLGGRATDTQYF
TRBV12-5	TRBJ2-1	NA	NA	TGTGCTAGTGGTTTCGAAGGGAATGAGCAGTTCTTC	CASGFEGNEQFF
TRBV12-3/TRBV12-4	TRBJ2-6	TRBD2	many	TGTGCCAGCAGCAGACTAGCGGGAAACTCTGGGGCCAACGTCCTGACTTTC	CASSRLAGNSGANVLTF
TRBV6-1	TRBJ2-1	NA	many	TGTGCCAGCAGTGAAAGTAGTAGCAACGAGCAGTTCTTC	CASSESSSNEQFF
TRBV12-5	TRBJ1-5	NA	many	TGTGCTAGTGGTTCCGTCGGGTCATCCGTGGGGGCCTCGCCCCAGCATTTT	CASGSVGSSVGASPQHF
TRBV20-1	TRBJ2-7	TRBD2	NA	TGCAGTGCTGAATCACAGCGGGAGGGCAATGAGCAGTACTTC	CSAESQREGNEQYF
TRBV12-5	TRBJ2-1	NA	few	TGTGCTAGTGGTTTGGTAGTCTTAAATGAGCAGTTCTTC	CASGLVVLNEQFF
TRBV3-1	TRBJ2-1	TRBD2	many	TGTGCCAGCAGCCAAAGGGAAGCGGGAAGGGATGAGCAGTTCTTC	CASSQREAGRDEQFF
TRBV7-8	TRBJ2-5	NA	many	TGTGCCAGCAGCTTAGACGTTGTTTGGACCCAGTACTTC	CASSLDVVWTQYF
TRBV6-5	TRBJ2-7	NA	few	TGTGCCAGCAGTTACTCGAGGGCGGGTAGCTCCTACGAGCAGTACTTC	CASSYSRAGSSYEQYF
TRBV2	TRBJ2-1	NA	many	TGTGCCAGCAGTGAATATGCGGGATTCTACAATGAGCAGTTCTTC	CASSEYAGFYNEQFF
TRBV7-9	TRBJ2-3	TRBD2	many	TGTGCCAGCACAATAGCGGGACTCACAGATACGCAGTATTTT	CASTIAGLTDTQYF
TRBV7-2	TRBJ2-3	NA	many	TGTGCCAGCAGCTTAGGACGGACACGGGCAGATACGCAGTATTTT	CASSLGRTRADTQYF
TRBV12-3/TRBV12-4	TRBJ2-5	NA	many	TGTGCCAGCAGGGAGGTGTATCAAGAGACCCAGTACTTC	CASREVYQETQYF
TRBV27	TRBJ1-2	NA	many	TGTGCCAGCAGTTTCCGCGCCTCGACAGCTCACTATGGCTACACCTTC	CASSFRASTAHYGYTF
TRBV5-1	TRBJ2-7	TRBD1	many	TGCGCCAGCAGCCCCCTGGACAGGCCGGGGGAGCAGTACTTC	CASSPLDRPGEQYF
TRBV29-1	TRBJ2-3	TRBD2	NA	TGCAGCGTTAAGGCGGGAGGCGGGGATACGCAGTATTTT	CSVKAGGGDTQYF
TRBV12-3/TRBV12-4	TRBJ1-3	NA	many	TGTGCCAGCAGTTTGGGTGTTACCGGAAACACCATATATTTT	CASSLGVTGNTIYF